Described below is a single T cell receptor beta chain sequence and its context. The data stem from a study of molecular identifiers for immune sequencing clone quantification. V was pared by 7 bases and J by 3 bases, with 10 bases of the junction left unmatched. This CDR3 is built from 16 residues. In TCRdb, the PCR reads were re-called with MiXCR into one record per CDR3 protein. The sample holds about 510,000 distinct CDR3 sequences; about a quarter are singletons and the top ten take 0.76%. This receptor was obtained from a human donor in good health. Some libraries in this study had Jurkat cell RNA spiked in. The rearrangement joins TRBV12-3 or TRBV12-4 to TRBJ2-4; the match to TRBD2 covers 9 bases. Specimen: naive CD8+ T cells from blood, with Jurkat cell RNA spiked in. Stated subset: FACS-sorted CD8+CD4-CCR7+CD45RA+ naive T cells. The CDR3 DNA sequence: TGTGCCAGCATTCCATTGGGCGGGGGGGGCAAAAACATTCAGTACTTC. This gives the protein CASIPLGGGGKNIQYF.